This is a list of T cell receptor beta chains from one sample in a study of glioma-infiltrating T cells after dendritic cell vaccination. This table comes from immunoSEQ multiplex PCR, and its TCRdb copy is limited to in-frame clones, with some not included. In the table there are 65,000 to 90,000 clones, more than 65% of which are singletons. The sequencing used blood, collected before dendritic cell vaccination. The source of these receptors is a human donor with glioblastoma. Each CDR3 is given with its conserved first and last residue. A D gene is named only where the DNA matches it firmly. Only part of the rows carry a size: once, few, many, or a class if the clone is expanded.

>TRBV29-1|TRBD1|TRBJ1-1|.
CSVRTDQGVVTEAFF
TGCAGCGTTAGGACCGACCAGGGGGTAGTCACTGAAGCTTTCTTT
>TRBV5-8|.|TRBJ1-4|.
CASSSGQPINEKLFF
TGTGCCAGCAGCTCCGGACAGCCTATTAATGAAAAACTGTTTTTT
>TRBV7-9|TRBD2|TRBJ2-5|once
CATSGGIAKKYQETQYF
TGTGCCACCAGCGGGGGGATCGCAAAGAAGTACCAAGAGACCCAGTACTTC
>TRBV19|TRBD1|TRBJ1-4|.
CASSRQGAVNEKLFF
TGTGCCAGTAGTAGACAGGGGGCCGTTAATGAAAAACTGTTTTTT
>TRBV13|.|TRBJ2-7|.
CASTSRGIYEQYF
TGTGCCAGCACCTCGAGGGGGATCTACGAGCAGTACTTC
>TRBV5-1|.|TRBJ1-4|once
CASSDHTTTNEKLFF
TGCGCCAGCAGCGATCACACCACAACTAATGAAAAACTGTTTTTT
>TRBV19|TRBD1|TRBJ1-5|.
CASSITGVGQPQHF
TGTGCCAGTAGTATAACAGGGGTCGGTCAGCCCCAGCATTTT
>TRBV25-1|.|TRBJ2-3|.
CASSELVWGPSTDTQYF
TGTGCCAGCAGTGAATTGGTTTGGGGCCCTTCCACGGATACGCAGTATTTT
>TRBV19|TRBD2|TRBJ2-2|.
CASSLTSGGRTGELFF
TGTGCCAGTAGTTTGACTAGCGGGGGCCGCACCGGGGAGCTGTTTTTT
>TRBV9|.|TRBJ2-7|once
CASSVGSAAYEQYF
TGTGCCAGCAGCGTAGGTTCAGCGGCCTACGAGCAGTACTTC
>TRBV19|.|TRBJ1-5|.
CASSLYGGDYSNQPQHF
TGTGCCAGTAGTTTGTACGGCGGGGATTATAGCAATCAGCCCCAGCATTTT
>TRBV7-9|.|TRBJ1-1|.
CASSLLYGGTEAFF
TGTGCCAGCAGCCTCCTATATGGAGGCACTGAAGCTTTCTTT